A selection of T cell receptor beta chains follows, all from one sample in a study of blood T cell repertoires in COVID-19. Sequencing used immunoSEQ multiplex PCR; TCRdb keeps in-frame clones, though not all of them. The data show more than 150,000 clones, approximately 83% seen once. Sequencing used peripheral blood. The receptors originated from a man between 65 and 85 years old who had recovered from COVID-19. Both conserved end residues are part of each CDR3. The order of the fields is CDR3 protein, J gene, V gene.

cdr3_aa: CASSIGLAGIAKNIQYF
j_call: TRBJ2-4
v_call: TRBV19

cdr3_aa: CASSPGQGRDEQYF
j_call: TRBJ2-7
v_call: TRBV3-1/TRBV3-2

cdr3_aa: CASRVRGGTEEQYF
j_call: TRBJ2-7
v_call: TRBV2

cdr3_aa: CASREGQADLETQYF
j_call: TRBJ2-5
v_call: TRBV2

cdr3_aa: CALGGLNYGYTF
j_call: TRBJ1-2
v_call: TRBV7-9

cdr3_aa: CASSRTSGRAEAGELFF
j_call: TRBJ2-2
v_call: TRBV19

cdr3_aa: CASSQGTGGRTEAFF
j_call: TRBJ1-1
v_call: TRBV4-2

cdr3_aa: CASSLIAGTYNEQFF
j_call: TRBJ2-1
v_call: TRBV28

cdr3_aa: CASSYSGLEQFF
j_call: TRBJ2-1
v_call: TRBV6-5

cdr3_aa: CASSFPDSFVSYEQYF
j_call: TRBJ2-7
v_call: TRBV7-6

cdr3_aa: CASSLSGVNGMNTEAFF
j_call: TRBJ1-1
v_call: TRBV5-1

cdr3_aa: CAISGAGLMAQETQYF
j_call: TRBJ2-5
v_call: TRBV10-3

cdr3_aa: CSVDPGGGETQYF
j_call: TRBJ2-5
v_call: TRBV29-1

cdr3_aa: CASSSGTSGTDTQYF
j_call: TRBJ2-3
v_call: TRBV5-1

cdr3_aa: CASSLPVARSGYNEQFF
j_call: TRBJ2-1
v_call: TRBV19